These T cell receptor beta chains were read from a single sample in a study of T cell changes during pregnancy in multiple sclerosis. Assay used: immunoSEQ multiplex PCR; TCRdb lists only in-frame clones, some missing. In the table there are 76,000 or so clones, approximately 92% of which are singletons. The sequencing used peripheral blood, collected in the second trimester of pregnancy. These receptors originate from a female donor in good health, enrolled as a control in a pregnancy study. CDR3s include the opening cysteine and the closing phenylalanine or tryptophan. The D gene is left open where the match is weak. A row's size may be missing; if present it is once, few, many or a size class.

d_gene	v_gene	abundance	j_gene	CDR3nt	CDR3aa
TRBD2	TRBV7-9	-	TRBJ2-1	TGTGCCAGCAGCTTGGGAGGGGTATACAATGAGCAGTTCTTC	CASSLGGVYNEQFF
TRBD1	TRBV14	once	TRBJ1-4	TGTGCCAGCAGCCGCGCGGGACAGGAAAAGTTGTTTTTT	CASSRAGQEKLFF
-	TRBV7-3	-	TRBJ2-1	TGTGCCAGCAGCCTCCCGGGTCGGAGTGAGCAGTTCTTC	CASSLPGRSEQFF
TRBD1	TRBV15	-	TRBJ2-5	TGTGCCACCAGCAGGAATAGGGACAGCCAAGAGACCCAGTACTTC	CATSRNRDSQETQYF
-	TRBV30	-	TRBJ1-2	TGTGCCTGGAGTTTACAGGACCGGGGGGGCTACACCTTC	CAWSLQDRGGYTF
-	TRBV7-3	-	TRBJ2-3	TGTGCCAGCAGCCGCGAGGGGCGGGGTGGAACAGATACGCAGTATTTT	CASSREGRGGTDTQYF
TRBD1	TRBV9	-	TRBJ2-1	TGTGCCAGCAGCGCCAGGGGGTCAGACAATGAGCAGTTCTTC	CASSARGSDNEQFF
-	TRBV7-2	-	TRBJ2-1	TGTGCCAGCAGCCCTAGTTGGGGCAGATACAATGAGCAGTTCTTC	CASSPSWGRYNEQFF
-	TRBV15	-	TRBJ1-4	TGTGCCACCAGCAGCAGGGGTTATAATGAAAAACTGTTTTTT	CATSSRGYNEKLFF
-	TRBV27	-	TRBJ1-3	TGTGCCAGCAGTTTATCGGGGGGGGCGCCGGGAAACACCATATATTTT	CASSLSGGAPGNTIYF
TRBD1	TRBV10-3	once	TRBJ1-2	TGTGCCATCAGATCGACAGGGCGGAACTATGGCTACACCTTC	CAIRSTGRNYGYTF
-	TRBV11-3	-	TRBJ2-7	TGTGCCAGCACCCCGACTGGGGCGGGAAGCTCCTACGAGCAGTACTTC	CASTPTGAGSSYEQYF
-	TRBV29-1	-	TRBJ2-3	TGCAGCGTTTTAAGGACAGGCACAGATACGCAGTATTTT	CSVLRTGTDTQYF